The next 14 T cell receptor beta chains were all read from a single sample in a study of vaccination effects on CD4 cells after COVID-19. Following culture for under 12 days, CD4+ T cells were isolated. Antigen specificity for these receptors is unknown. The repertoire was sequenced with immunoSEQ multiplex PCR; TCRdb's copy has only in-frame clones and lacks some. Here the sample spans roughly 50,000 clones, 65% to 80% being singletons. This specimen was CD4+ T cells from PBMCs cultured without peptide, taken before COVID-19 vaccination. The receptor set was obtained from a human donor who received a COVID-19 vaccine.

This chain connects TRBV6-1 to TRBJ1-3, with 7 bases fitting TRBD1. V lost 4 bases, J lost 0 bases, and 12 bases stayed unmatched. This CDR3 is built from 18 residues. Germline CDR1 reads MNHNS; CDR2 reads SASEGT. CDR3 protein: CASSVQSGQLHSGNTIYF. DNA for the CDR3: TGTGCCAGCAGTGTGCAATCGGGACAGCTTCACTCTGGAAACACCATATATTTT.

The chain couples TRBV4-2 to TRBJ2-1, with 7 bases matching TRBD1. The CDR3 loop spans 17 amino acids. The trim removed 0 bases at V and 2 bases at J, leaving 7 bases unmatched. Germline V gives CDR1 LGHNA, CDR2 YNFKEQ. DNA for the CDR3: TGTGCCAGCAGCCAAGATGTCCGACAGGGACCCTACAATGAGCAGTTCTTC. It codes for CASSQDVRQGPYNEQFF.

The V call is TRBV12-5, the J call TRBJ1-1; possibly TRBD1 for D (5 bases). Trimming took 7 bases from V and 4 from J, leaving 25 bases between them. The CDR3 loop spans 17 amino acids. Germline CDR1 LGHNT, CDR2 FRNRAP. The DNA of the CDR3 is TGTGCTAGTGCTTCCCGTACAGGAACTCATGAGGGCACTGAAGCTTTCTTT. Protein: CASASRTGTHEGTEAFF.

The chain recombines TRBV6-2 or TRBV6-3 with TRBJ2-5, with D tentatively TRBD2 (6 bases). The CDR3 is 19 amino acids. From germline, CDR1 is MNHEY and CDR2 SVGEGT. Trimming left V 2 bases short and J 1 base short, with 23 bases between. CDR3 region: CASSYRGPGAGPPQETQYF. Written as DNA, the CDR3 is TGTGCCAGCAGTTACAGGGGCCCGGGCGCGGGGCCCCCCCAAGAGACCCAGTACTTC.

V is TRBV5-1 and J is TRBJ2-6, with 11 bases matching TRBD1. Germline-derived CDR1 and CDR2 are SGHRS and YFSETQ. The CDR3 runs 19 residues. V was pared by 2 bases and J by 1 base, with 8 bases of the junction left unmatched. CDR3 sequence: CASSFDPGQGGSGANVLTF. CDR3 nucleotide sequence: TGCGCCAGCAGCTTCGACCCGGGACAGGGGGGGTCTGGGGCCAACGTCCTGACTTTC. Supplemented by reference TRBV5-1 and TRBJ2-6, the full variable domain reads KAGVTQTPRYLIKTRGQQVTLSCSPISGHRSVSWYQQTPGQGLQFLFEYFSETQRNKGNFPGRFSGRQFSNSRSEMNVSTLELGDSALYLCASSFDPGQGGSGANVLTFGAGSRLTVL.

This sequence joins TRBV7-9 and TRBJ1-1; D gene unclear. Germline CDR1 and CDR2: SEHNR and FQNEAQ (reference sequence). CDR3 length: 14 residues. V was pared by 5 bases and J by 6 bases, with 16 bases between. The CDR3 reads CASSLPGLSAEAFF. The CDR3 region has the DNA TGTGCCAGCAGCCTACCGGGCTTATCCGCTGAAGCTTTCTTT. The full variable domain, its missing parts supplied by reference TRBV7-9 and TRBJ1-1, is DTGVSQNPRHKITKRGQNVTFRCDPISEHNRLYWYRQTLGQGPEFLTYFQNEAQLEKSRLLSDRFSAERPKGSFSTLEIQRTEQGDSAMYLCASSLPGLSAEAFFGQGTRLTVV.

The rearrangement links TRBV18 to TRBJ2-7, with TRBD2 matching 10 bases. The CDR3 runs 15 residues. The ends lost 3 bases at V and 2 bases at J; junction bases unmatched: 4. CDR1 and CDR2 (germline): KGHSH, LQKENI. DNA of the CDR3: TGTGCCAGCTCACCCCGGACTAGCGGCACCTACGAGCAGTACTTC. The encoded protein is CASSPRTSGTYEQYF.

This rearrangement joins TRBV28 to TRBJ2-4, with D uncertain. This CDR3 has 13 amino acids. Germline lookup yields CDR1 MDHEN and CDR2 SYDVKM. Trimming took 3 bases from V and 4 from J, leaving 7 bases between them. CDR3 in DNA: TGTGCCAGCAGTTTTTACGGTAAAAACATTCAGTACTTC. It encodes CASSFYGKNIQYF.

This clone was found a few times. This chain connects TRBV19 to TRBJ1-3; D not resolved. From germline, CDR1 is LNHDA and CDR2 SQIVND (reference sequence). The CDR3 loop spans 14 amino acids. Trimming pared 7 bases from V and 0 bases from J, leaving 10 bases between. CDR3 in DNA: TGTGCCAGTACCCTGCAGAGCTCTGGAAACACCATATATTTT. Protein sequence: CASTLQSSGNTIYF. The whole variable domain, filled in from reference TRBV19 and TRBJ1-3, reads DGGITQSPKYLFRKEGQNVTLSCEQNLNHDAMYWYRQDPGQGLRLIYYSQIVNDFQKGDIAEGYSVSREKKESFPLTVTSAQKNPTAFYLCASTLQSSGNTIYFGEGSWLTVV.

This clone has only a few counts. The V gene is TRBV20-1, the J gene TRBJ1-5; 7 positions match TRBD1. The CDR3 has 10 residues. J lost 7 bases, V lost 7 bases, and 1 base had no gene match. Germline V CDR1 and CDR2: DFQATT, SNEGSKA (reference sequence). CDR3 bases: TGCAGTGTAGGGGGCCAGCCCCAGCATTTT. As protein: CSVGGQPQHF.

The V gene is TRBV21-1, the J gene TRBJ2-1; the table calls TRBD2, which could not be checked here. TRBV21-1 is annotated as a pseudogene. The CDR3 is 17 residues long. CDR3 DNA: TGTGCCAGCAGTCACAGAGAGCGGGGGGGCACGAGGGATGAGCAGTTCTTC. Its translation: CASSHRERGGTRDEQFF.

The gene calls are TRBV7-2 and TRBJ2-5; D might be TRBD2 (7 bases). The CDR3 has 16 amino acids. CDR1 and CDR2 from the germline V gene are SGHTA and FQGNSA. Trimming shortened V by 1 base and J by 2 bases, and 14 bases separated the two germline ends. CDR3 nucleotide sequence: TGTGCCAGCAGCTTAGGGGGCGGGGGCTGGCAAGAGACCCAGTACTTC. Translating gives CASSLGGGGWQETQYF.

This chain joins TRBV18 and TRBJ2-7; weak D call: TRBD1 (6 bases). Germline V CDR1 and CDR2: KGHSH, LQKENI. Trimming cost V 3 bases and J 1 base, with 10 bases left between them. The CDR3 extends over 14 amino acids. CDR3 in amino acids: CASSPLTGSYEQYF. CDR3 DNA: TGTGCCAGCTCACCCTTAACAGGGTCCTACGAGCAGTACTTC.

This clone showed up just a few times. The chain carries TRBV4-2 and TRBJ2-7; 9 bases agree with TRBD1. CDR3 length: 16 residues. Looked up from germline, CDR1 is LGHNA and CDR2 is YNFKEQ. The trim removed 4 bases at V and 7 bases at J, leaving 14 bases unmatched. In DNA form, the CDR3 reads TGTGCCAGCAGCCGGAAGGTCCAACAGGGGGCGCGAGAGCAGTACTTC. As protein: CASSRKVQQGAREQYF.